This T cell receptor (beta chain) was observed in a study of T cell responses to AZD1222 COVID-19 vaccine. Study findings and constraints: The sample set comprised mostly white British donors with more females, and clonal diversity was possibly underestimated.

With respect to this clone: Its specificity is unknown.

The repertoire was sequenced with immunoSEQ multiplex PCR; TCRdb's copy has only in-frame clones and lacks some. The sample lists roughly 100,000 clones; around 87% were seen once. The CDR3 has 14 amino acids. Germline loops: CDR1 MNHEY, CDR2 SMNVEV (reference sequence). Trimming removed 8 bases from V and 3 bases from J, with 14 bases in between. This clonotype was sampled from an adult in good health. V is TRBV27 and J is TRBJ2-1, with a tentative D call TRBD1 (7 bases). This material consisted of peripheral blood, taken on day 0 of AZD1222 vaccination. The chain's CDR3 is CASSQGGLYNEQFF. CDR3 bases: TGTGCCAGCTCCCAGGGGGGACTCTACAATGAGCAGTTCTTC.